This TCR beta chain was retrieved from a study of T cells in tumors after PD-1 blockade. About the study: Excluded were patients with checkpoint blockade, immunosuppressants, or radiotherapy or other anti-cancer therapy within 4 weeks. Some patients also took daily vismodegib 150 mg during anti-PD-1 treatment.

Data came from immunoSEQ multiplex PCR; TCRdb stores just in-frame clones and leaves some out. Here the sample spans roughly 25,000 clones, roughly 85% being singletons. This sample comprised PBMCs, obtained after anti-PD-1 treatment. The TCR comes from a human donor with basal cell carcinoma.

The CDR3 loop reads CATSRPGLAGVEQYF. The CDR3 DNA follows: TGTGCCACCAGCAGACCCGGACTAGCGGGGGTTGAGCAGTACTTC. The chain combines TRBV15 with TRBJ2-7, with 13 bases that match TRBD2. Germline trimming cut 2 bases from V and 7 bases from J; bases unmatched to any gene: 5. From germline, CDR1 is LNHNV and CDR2 YYDKDF (reference sequence). This CDR3 is 15 amino acids long.